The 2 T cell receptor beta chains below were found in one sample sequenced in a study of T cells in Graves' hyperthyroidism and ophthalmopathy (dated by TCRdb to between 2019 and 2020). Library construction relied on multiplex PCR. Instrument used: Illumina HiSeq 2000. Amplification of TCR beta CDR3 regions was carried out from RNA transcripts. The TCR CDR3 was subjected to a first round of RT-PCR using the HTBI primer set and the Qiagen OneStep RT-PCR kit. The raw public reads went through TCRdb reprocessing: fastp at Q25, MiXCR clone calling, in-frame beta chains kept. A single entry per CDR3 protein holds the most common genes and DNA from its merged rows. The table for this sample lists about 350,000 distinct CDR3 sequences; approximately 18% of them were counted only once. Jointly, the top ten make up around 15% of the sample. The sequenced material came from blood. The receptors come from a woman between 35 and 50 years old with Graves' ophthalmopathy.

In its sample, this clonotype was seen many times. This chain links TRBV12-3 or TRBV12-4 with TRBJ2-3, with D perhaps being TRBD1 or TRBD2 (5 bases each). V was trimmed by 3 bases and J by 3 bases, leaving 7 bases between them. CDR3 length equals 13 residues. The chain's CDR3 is CASSLWGTDTQYF. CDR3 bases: TGTGCCAGCAGTTTGTGGGGGACAGATACGCAGTATTTT.

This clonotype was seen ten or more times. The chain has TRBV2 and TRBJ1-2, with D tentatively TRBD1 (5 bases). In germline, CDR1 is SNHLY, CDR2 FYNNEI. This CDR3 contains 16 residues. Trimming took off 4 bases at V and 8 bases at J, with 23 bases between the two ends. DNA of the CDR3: TGTGCCAGCAGTGCATACTACCCCAAGGAGGGGCTAGGCTACACCTTC. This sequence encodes CASSAYYPKEGLGYTF.